The entry that follows covers one TCR beta chain sequence. The antigen remains undetermined. This record belongs to a study of T cell responses to AZD1222 COVID-19 vaccine. Findings and caveats of the study: Spike-specific TCR breadth and depth were elevated following two AZD1222 doses. Clonal diversity was possibly underestimated, and white British individuals and females predominated among donors.

Method: immunoSEQ multiplex PCR; TCRdb's copy keeps in-frame clones and lacks some. This sample has some 79,000 clones, with around 80% found just once. The CDR3 sequence is 11 residues long. CDR1 and CDR2 (germline): SGHVS, FQNEAQ. The ends were cut back, 5 bases at V and 8 bases at J, with 4 bases in the middle. The gene calls are TRBV7-8 and TRBJ1-6; D is unresolved. This receptor was obtained from an adult who received the AZD1222 COVID-19 vaccine. Sequencing was performed on peripheral blood, taken 28 days after the second AZD1222 dose. Here the CDR3 DNA reads TGTGCCAGCAGCGGGGATTCACCCCTCCACTTT. This gives the protein CASSGDSPLHF.